A single sample gave rise to the 3 T cell receptor beta chains below, sequenced in a study of shared T cell receptors in the human thymus. Method: immunoSEQ multiplex PCR; TCRdb's copy keeps in-frame clones and lacks some. The repertoire holds more than 550,000 clones, over 75% seen once, with roughly 0.0086% in the top ten. This sample also belongs to another study, concerning human thymus T cells.

Sequencing was done on a sample of thymocytes. These receptors came from a boy in the first two years of life with a congenital heart defect.

J is TRBJ2-5 and V is TRBV19; no definite D call. Germline CDR1 is LNHDA and CDR2 is SQIVND (reference sequence). V lost 7 bases, J lost 3 bases, and 9 bases lay in between. The CDR3 contains 12 residues. CDR3 loop: CASNGEKETQYF. In nucleotides, the CDR3 is TGTGCCAGTAACGGTGAGAAAGAGACCCAGTACTTC.

This rearrangement joins TRBV4-3 to TRBJ1-5; D is unresolved. Germline CDR1 reads LGHNA; CDR2 reads YSLEER. The CDR3 covers 15 residues. Trimming stripped 1 base from V and 0 bases from J, with 7 bases between. CDR3 sequence (DNA): TGCGCCAGCAGCCAAGCGCTATATAGCAATCAGCCCCAGCATTTT. Amino acid sequence: CASSQALYSNQPQHF.

The genes are TRBV7-2 and TRBJ1-2; TRBD1 aligns across 8 bases. CDR3 length: 15 residues. CDR1 is SGHTA, CDR2 FQGNSA, per germline. V lost 3 bases and J lost 4; bases outside the gene matches: 7. In nucleotides, the CDR3 is TGTGCCAGCAGCTTCCGGGACAGGACCTTCTATGGCTACACCTTC. Its protein product is CASSFRDRTFYGYTF.